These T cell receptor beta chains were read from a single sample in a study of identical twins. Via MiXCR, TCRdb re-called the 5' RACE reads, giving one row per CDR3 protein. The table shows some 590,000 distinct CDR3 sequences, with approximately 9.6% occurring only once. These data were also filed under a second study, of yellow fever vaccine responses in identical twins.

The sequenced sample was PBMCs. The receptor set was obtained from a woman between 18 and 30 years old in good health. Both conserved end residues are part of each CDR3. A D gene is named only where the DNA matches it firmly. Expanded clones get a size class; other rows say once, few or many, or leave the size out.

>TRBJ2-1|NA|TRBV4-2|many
TGTGCCAGCAGAGCGGAGGGAGCCTACAATGAGCAGTTCTTC
CASRAEGAYNEQFF
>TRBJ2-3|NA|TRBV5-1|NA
TGCGCCAGCAGCTTGTTAAGAGATCAAGATACGCAGTATTTT
CASSLLRDQDTQYF
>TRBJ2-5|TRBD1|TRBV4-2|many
TGTGCCAGCAGCGCGCGGTTAGGGGGCCTAGCCCTGCAAGAGACCCAGTACTTC
CASSARLGGLALQETQYF
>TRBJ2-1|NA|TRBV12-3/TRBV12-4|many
TGTGCCAGCAGCGCGGGCCTGAAAAATGAGCAGTTCTTC
CASSAGLKNEQFF
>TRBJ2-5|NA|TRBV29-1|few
TGCAGCGCCCAGAAAAGGAGCGGTCAAGAGACCCAGTACTTC
CSAQKRSGQETQYF
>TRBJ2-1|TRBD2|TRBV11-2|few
TGTGCCAGCAGCCTCGGGCCTAGCGGGGGGGCCAATGAGCAGTTCTTC
CASSLGPSGGANEQFF
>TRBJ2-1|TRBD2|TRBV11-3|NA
TGTGCCAGCAGCTTAGGAGCTAGCGGGATGAATGAGCAGTTCTTC
CASSLGASGMNEQFF
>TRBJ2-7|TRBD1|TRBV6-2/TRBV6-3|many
TGTGCCAGCACCATGCCTATGGGGACAGGGAACTACGAGCAGTACTTC
CASTMPMGTGNYEQYF
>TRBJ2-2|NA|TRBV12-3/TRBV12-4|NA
TGTGCCAGCAGCCCTATGCCCCCAGGGGAGGGAGCCGGGGAGCTGTTTTTT
CASSPMPPGEGAGELFF
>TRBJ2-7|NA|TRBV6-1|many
TGTGCCAGCATCTTTACAGGGGGGGGCTCCTACGAGCAGTACTTC
CASIFTGGGSYEQYF
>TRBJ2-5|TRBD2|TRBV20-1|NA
TGCAGTGCAACTAGCGGGAGTGATTTAGAGACCCAGTACTTC
CSATSGSDLETQYF
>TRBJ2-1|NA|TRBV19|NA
TGTGCCTCCGAGGTCGGGACAACCTCCAATGAGCAGTTCTTC
CASEVGTTSNEQFF
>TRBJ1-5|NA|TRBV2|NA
TGTGCCAGCAACTTCGGTGTTGAGCCCCAGCATTTT
CASNFGVEPQHF
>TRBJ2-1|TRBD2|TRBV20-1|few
TGCAGTGCTAGAGATCCGGGGGGAGTGGGCGATGAGCAGTTCTTC
CSARDPGGVGDEQFF
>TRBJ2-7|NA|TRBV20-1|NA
TGCAGTGCTAGAGTCGCAGGGCTCAACGAGCAGTACTTC
CSARVAGLNEQYF
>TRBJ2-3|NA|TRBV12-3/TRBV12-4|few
TGTGCCAGCAGTTTTGGCTTAAACGCGGATACGCAGTATTTT
CASSFGLNADTQYF
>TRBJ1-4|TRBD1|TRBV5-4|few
TGTGCCAGCAGCCCCACCGCGGGGGGACAGCGTAATGAAAAACTGTTTTTT
CASSPTAGGQRNEKLFF
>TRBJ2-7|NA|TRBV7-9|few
TGTGCCAGCAGCTTAATCGGTGAGGACAGAGTAAATGAGCAGTACTTC
CASSLIGEDRVNEQYF